The rows below give T cell receptor beta chains drawn from one sample of a study of blood T cell repertoires in COVID-19. TCRdb keeps only in-frame clones here, not all; method: immunoSEQ multiplex PCR. Of 84,000 or so clones listed, approximately 80% were seen once; the top ten hold around a sixth. Sequencing was done on a sample of peripheral blood. The receptor set was obtained from an elderly woman with acute or convalescent COVID-19. Each CDR3 is given with its conserved first and last residue. The D gene is left open where the match is weak.

d_gene: TRBD2; v_gene: TRBV7-9; j_gene: TRBJ2-3; CDR3aa: CASRETSGATDTQYF; CDR3nt: TGTGCCAGCAGGGAGACTAGCGGGGCCACAGATACGCAGTATTTT
d_gene: .; v_gene: TRBV4-1; j_gene: TRBJ2-3; CDR3aa: CASSQEDGRAGDTQYF; CDR3nt: TGCGCCAGCAGCCAAGAAGACGGCCGAGCAGGAGATACGCAGTATTTT
d_gene: .; v_gene: TRBV6-5; j_gene: TRBJ2-7; CDR3aa: CASSYSAGWEQYF; CDR3nt: TGTGCCAGCAGTTACTCGGCAGGGTGGGAGCAGTACTTC
d_gene: TRBD1; v_gene: TRBV15; j_gene: TRBJ2-7; CDR3aa: CATKAGQGAFDEQYF; CDR3nt: TGTGCCACCAAGGCCGGACAGGGGGCTTTCGACGAGCAGTACTTC
d_gene: .; v_gene: TRBV7-7; j_gene: TRBJ2-1; CDR3aa: CASSLSAGTYNEQFF; CDR3nt: TGTGCTAGCAGCTTATCGGCGGGTACCTACAATGAGCAGTTCTTC
d_gene: .; v_gene: TRBV18; j_gene: TRBJ1-1; CDR3aa: CASSQIGYNTEAFF; CDR3nt: TGTGCCAGCTCACAAATCGGGTACAACACTGAAGCTTTCTTT
d_gene: .; v_gene: TRBV5-4; j_gene: TRBJ1-1; CDR3aa: CASSLDRGGTEAFF; CDR3nt: TGTGCCAGCAGCTTGGACCGGGGAGGAACTGAAGCTTTCTTT
d_gene: .; v_gene: TRBV27; j_gene: TRBJ2-1; CDR3aa: CASSLNRDLGHNEQFF; CDR3nt: TGTGCCAGCAGTTTAAACCGGGACTTGGGGCACAATGAGCAGTTCTTC
d_gene: TRBD2; v_gene: TRBV10-3; j_gene: TRBJ2-4; CDR3aa: CAISELGGGAQNIQYF; CDR3nt: TGTGCCATCAGTGAGTTGGGCGGGGGGGCCCAAAACATTCAGTACTTC
d_gene: TRBD2; v_gene: TRBV7-3; j_gene: TRBJ2-1; CDR3aa: CASSAGDFSNNEQFF; CDR3nt: TGTGCCAGCAGCGCGGGGGACTTTTCGAACAATGAGCAGTTCTTC